The 18 T cell receptor beta chains below come from one sample, sequenced in a study of OX40 agonist ivuxolimab in advanced cancers. The data were produced by immunoSEQ multiplex PCR, yet TCRdb's version contains in-frame clones alone and is incomplete. The table includes about 77,000 clones, roughly 93% detected once. The input for sequencing was CD4+ or CD8+ T cells sorted from blood, taken in a trial of the OX40 agonist ivuxolimab. Receptors originate from an adult with an advanced solid tumor such as melanoma, head and neck, liver or kidney cancer.

This sequence joins TRBV7-2 and TRBJ2-3, with TRBD2 identical over 10 bases. Trimming removed 5 bases from V and 9 bases from J; junction bases left unmatched: 14. This CDR3 is 16 amino acids long. Germline CDR1 reads SGHTA; CDR2 reads FQGNSA. The CDR3 loop is CASSPSSGSGMGTQYF. In nucleotides, the CDR3 is TGTGCCAGCAGCCCATCTAGCGGGAGCGGGATGGGGACGCAGTATTTT.

The rearrangement links TRBV30 to TRBJ2-2; D not certain. V was cut by 0 bases and J by 3 bases, with 8 bases left in between. Germline V gene data show CDR1 as GTSNPN and CDR2 as SVGIG (reference sequence). CDR3 length equals 14 residues. The CDR3 loop reads CAWSVPTYTGELFF. The DNA for the CDR3 is TGTGCCTGGAGTGTACCGACTTACACCGGGGAGCTGTTTTTT. Full variable domain (outside the CDR3, taken from reference TRBV30 and TRBJ2-2): SQTIHQWPATLVQPVGSPLSLECTVEGTSNPNLYWYRQAAGRGLQLLFYSVGIGQISSEVPQNLSASRPQDRQFILSSKKLLLSDSGFYLCAWSVPTYTGELFFGEGSRLTVL.

The chain joins TRBV10-3 to TRBJ2-3; 9 bases match TRBD2. This CDR3 has 18 amino acids. V was clipped by 3 bases and J by 1 base; unmatched bases: 11. Germline V gene sequence: CDR1 ENHRY, CDR2 SYGVKD. Here the CDR3 DNA reads TGTGCCATCAGTGACCCAGCGGGGGGCTCTGGGGGCACAGATACGCAGTATTTT. The encoded protein is CAISDPAGGSGGTDTQYF.

The chain recombines TRBV10-3 with TRBJ1-1; tentative D call: TRBD1 (6 bases). Per germline, CDR1 ENHRY and CDR2 SYGVKD. The V end was cut by 11 bases, the J end by 4 bases, with 17 bases between. The CDR3 covers 13 residues. The CDR3 here is CASTGGASTEAFF. The CDR3 DNA follows: TGTGCCTCGACTGGGGGGGCTAGCACTGAAGCTTTCTTT.

This chain uses TRBV5-1 with TRBJ2-3; 8 nucleotides align to TRBD2. With 5 bases clipped from V and 4 bases from J, the junction kept 6 bases outside the gene matches. CDR1 SGHRS and CDR2 YFSETQ come from the germline V gene. The CDR3 is made up of 14 amino acids. The CDR3 spells CASSSGGQSDTQYF. In nucleotides, the CDR3 is TGCGCCAGCAGTTCGGGAGGGCAGTCAGATACGCAGTATTTT.

The chain has TRBV7-8 and TRBJ2-7; a possible D gene is TRBD1 (5 bases). The V gene lost 0 bases and the J gene lost 5 bases, with 20 bases spanning the gap. Germline V gene sequence: CDR1 SGHVS, CDR2 FQNEAQ. The CDR3 has 17 amino acids. The CDR3 DNA sequence: TGTGCCAGCAGCTTAGCCTCCCTTCCAGGGATTAATCACGAGCAGTACTTC. Translated, it gives CASSLASLPGINHEQYF.

The V call is TRBV7-6, the J call TRBJ2-3; D is ambiguous. The V end lost 2 bases, the J end lost 2 bases, and 11 bases lay between the germline ends. From germline, CDR1 is SGHVS and CDR2 FNYEAQ. The length of the CDR3 is 15 residues. The CDR3 region is CASSLSMGNTDTQYF. The CDR3 DNA reads TGTGCCAGCAGCTTATCGATGGGGAACACAGATACGCAGTATTTT.

The chain carries TRBV20-1 and TRBJ2-7; unclear D gene. The germline V gene encodes CDR1 DFQATT and CDR2 SNEGSKA (reference sequence). Trimming pared 8 bases from V and 4 bases from J, leaving 12 bases between. CDR3 length equals 11 residues. This CDR3 is CSTIPRYEQYF. The CDR3 nucleotides are TGCAGTACTATTCCACGGTACGAGCAGTACTTC.

V gene TRBV9 combines with J gene TRBJ1-6; the D is unclear. CDR1 SGDLS and CDR2 YYNGEE come from the germline V gene. This CDR3 is built from 14 residues. Trimming removed 2 bases from V and 14 bases from J, with 17 bases in between. The CDR3 sequence is CASSVTDGIGALHF. CDR3 nucleotide sequence: TGTGCCAGCAGCGTCACGGACGGCATCGGGGCCCTCCACTTT.

The chain couples TRBV10-3 to TRBJ1-5; TRBD1 aligns across 9 bases. Germline assignment: CDR1 ENHRY and CDR2 SYGVKD. The CDR3 is made up of 13 amino acids. With V trimmed by 11 bases and J by 3 bases, 5 bases remained unmatched. The CDR3 nucleotides read TGTGCCGCAAGACAGGGGGACAATCAGCCCCAGCATTTT. This sequence encodes CAARQGDNQPQHF.

The genes are TRBV11-3 and TRBJ2-3; 8 nucleotides agree with TRBD1. CDR3 length: 16 residues. With 0 bases clipped from V and 1 base from J, the junction kept 3 bases outside the gene matches. Germline V lookup: CDR1 SGHNT, CDR2 YENEEA. The CDR3 DNA is TGTGCCAGCAGCTTAGATGCAGGGGGCGGCACAGATACGCAGTATTTT. This encodes CASSLDAGGGTDTQYF.

J is TRBJ2-3 and V is TRBV7-3; D unclear. Looked up from germline, CDR1 is SGHTA and CDR2 is FQGTGA. The CDR3 contains 12 residues. Trimming stripped 2 bases from V and 1 base from J, with 1 base between. The CDR3 DNA follows: TGTGCCAGCAGCTTAGGCACAGATACGCAGTATTTT. Translating gives CASSLGTDTQYF.

The rearrangement uses TRBV21-1 and TRBJ1-1; the table gives TRBD1 as D, unverified against the DNA. TRBV21-1 is assigned pseudogene status. This CDR3 is built from 17 residues. CDR3 DNA: TGTGCCAGCAGCCCCCCGACAGGGGGAATCTGGTTCACTGAAGCTTTCTTT. Its translation: CASSPPTGGIWFTEAFF.

The chain is built from TRBV18 and TRBJ1-2, with 7 bases fitting TRBD1. This CDR3 has 15 amino acids. Germline CDR1 and CDR2: KGHSH and LQKENI. V was pared by 0 bases and J by 5 bases, with 6 bases of the junction left unmatched. Here the CDR3 DNA reads TGTGCCAGCTCACCACCGACAGGGCCCCTATATGGCTACACCTTC. Residues: CASSPPTGPLYGYTF.

This rearrangement joins TRBV13 to TRBJ1-2; D is uncertain. The CDR3 length is 14 residues. CDR1 PRHDT and CDR2 FYEKMQ come from the germline V gene (reference sequence). Trimming removed 7 bases at V and 2 bases at J, with 14 bases between. The CDR3 protein is CASNPGRANYGYTF. The DNA of the CDR3 is TGTGCCAGCAACCCCGGTAGAGCCAACTATGGCTACACCTTC.

The genes are TRBV25-1 and TRBJ2-7, with 7 positions matching TRBD1. This CDR3 spans 14 amino acids. The V segment lost 7 bases and the J segment 0 bases; nucleotides outside the gene matches: 6. CDR1 is MGHDK and CDR2 is SYGVNS in the germline V gene. As DNA, the CDR3 is TGTGCCAGCACCTGGACAGGAGGCTCCTACGAGCAGTACTTC. This sequence encodes CASTWTGGSYEQYF.

This chain links TRBV10-2 with TRBJ2-3, with 12 bases fitting TRBD2. CDR1 and CDR2 from the germline V gene are WSHSY and SAAADI. CDR3 length: 15 amino acids. V gave up 3 bases and J gave up 5 bases; unmatched junction bases: 3. Here the CDR3 DNA reads TGCGCCAGCAGTGAAGCTAGCGGGAGGGTAGATACGCAGTATTTT. Its protein product is CASSEASGRVDTQYF.

The rearrangement uses TRBV19 and TRBJ2-5, with TRBD1 identical over 8 bases. V trimming: 6 bases; J trimming: 2 bases; junction bases outside the gene matches: 8. The germline gives CDR1 LNHDA, CDR2 SQIVND (reference sequence). There are 15 residues in the CDR3. The CDR3 DNA sequence: TGTGCCAGTAGGAATGGACAGGGCCTACAAGAGACCCAGTACTTC. As protein: CASRNGQGLQETQYF.